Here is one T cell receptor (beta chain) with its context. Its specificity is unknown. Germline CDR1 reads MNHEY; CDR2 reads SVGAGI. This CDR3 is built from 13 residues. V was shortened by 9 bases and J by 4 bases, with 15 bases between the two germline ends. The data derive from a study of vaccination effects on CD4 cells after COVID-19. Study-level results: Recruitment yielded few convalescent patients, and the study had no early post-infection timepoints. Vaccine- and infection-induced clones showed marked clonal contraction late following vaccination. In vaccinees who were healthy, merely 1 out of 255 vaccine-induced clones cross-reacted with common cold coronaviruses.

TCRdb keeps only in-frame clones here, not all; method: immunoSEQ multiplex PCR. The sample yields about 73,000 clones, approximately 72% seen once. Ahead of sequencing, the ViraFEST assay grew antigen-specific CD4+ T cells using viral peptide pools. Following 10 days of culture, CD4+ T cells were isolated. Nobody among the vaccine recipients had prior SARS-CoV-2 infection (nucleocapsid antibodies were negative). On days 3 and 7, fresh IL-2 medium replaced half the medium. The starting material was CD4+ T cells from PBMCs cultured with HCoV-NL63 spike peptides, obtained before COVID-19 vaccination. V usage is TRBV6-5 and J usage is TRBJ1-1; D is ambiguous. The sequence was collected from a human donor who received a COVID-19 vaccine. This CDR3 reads CASSFGRGTEAFF. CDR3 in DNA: TGTGCCAGTTCCTTCGGGCGGGGCACTGAAGCTTTCTTT.